This T cell receptor (beta chain) was recovered during a study of T cells in Graves' hyperthyroidism and ophthalmopathy. Study-wide results and caveats: Most expanded thyroid clonotypes above 0.001 also appeared in blood.

Regions amplified from RNA transcripts were the TCR beta CDR3 regions. A first-round RT-PCR of the TCR CDR3 used the HTBI primer set. One entry per CDR3 protein, called by TCRdb with MiXCR from the multiplex PCR reads. The table lists approximately 590,000 distinct CDR3 sequences, less than 20% of them singletons. The CDR3 runs 15 residues. With V trimmed by 6 bases and J by 2 bases, 7 bases remained unmatched. Per the germline V gene, CDR1 is SQVTM and CDR2 is ANQGSEA. Comments on this clonotype: Antigen: not known.

The V gene is TRBV29-1, the J gene TRBJ2-1, with TRBD1 matching over 10 bases. The specimen sequenced was blood. The sequence came from a woman aged 30 to 39 with Graves' hyperthyroidism. CDR3 sequence (DNA): TGCAGCGTCCTCGTTGGGACAGGGGCCTACAATGAGCAGTTCTTC. Protein product: CSVLVGTGAYNEQFF.